Shown below are 14 T cell receptor beta chains from a single sample sequenced in a study of T cells in Graves' hyperthyroidism and ophthalmopathy. TCR beta CDR3 regions were amplified from RNA transcripts. An initial round of RT-PCR targeting the TCR CDR3 relied on the HTBI primer set. TCRdb passed the multiplex PCR reads through MiXCR, listing each CDR3 protein once. Here the sample spans roughly 660,000 distinct CDR3 sequences, about 18% being singletons. The sample consisted of blood. The receptor source for this set is a man aged 50 to 59 with Graves' hyperthyroidism.

This clonotype showed up many times. V usage is TRBV30 and J usage is TRBJ2-3, with D hard to call. CDR1 and CDR2 from the germline V gene are GTSNPN and SVGIG (reference sequence). V lost 0 bases, J lost 0 bases, and 10 bases lay in between. The CDR3 is 15 residues long. CDR3 sequence: CAWSVSGISTDTQYF. CDR3 coding DNA: TGTGCCTGGAGTGTATCCGGCATAAGCACAGATACGCAGTATTTT.

V usage is TRBV7-9 and J usage is TRBJ2-5, with a weak D call TRBD1 (6 bases). The CDR3 is 14 residues long. Germline lookup yields CDR1 SEHNR and CDR2 FQNEAQ (reference sequence). V dropped 5 bases and J dropped 5 bases, with 15 bases sitting between them. CDR3 residues: CASSTDRQMETQYF. CDR3 bases: TGTGCCAGCAGCACCGACAGGCAAATGGAGACCCAGTACTTC. The full variable domain, with the rest looked up from reference TRBV7-9 and TRBJ2-5, is DTGVSQNPRHKITKRGQNVTFRCDPISEHNRLYWYRQTLGQGPEFLTYFQNEAQLEKSRLLSDRFSAERPKGSFSTLEIQRTEQGDSAMYLCASSTDRQMETQYFGPGTRLLVL.

There are many counts of this clonotype. V gene TRBV29-1 combines with J gene TRBJ1-1, with D uncertain. CDR3 length: 11 amino acids. Germline loops: CDR1 SQVTM, CDR2 ANQGSEA. Trimming took 4 bases from V and 1 from J, leaving 4 bases between them. CDR3 in DNA: TGCAGCGTTGTGAAGAACACTGAAGCTTTCTTT. Residues: CSVVKNTEAFF.

The chain couples TRBV5-1 to TRBJ1-3; D is undetermined. From germline, CDR1 is SGHRS and CDR2 YFSETQ. The CDR3 contains 16 residues. V was trimmed by 0 bases and J by 0 bases, leaving 10 bases between them. The CDR3 sequence is CASSLDRPSSGNTIYF. The CDR3, as DNA: TGCGCCAGCAGCTTGGATAGGCCGAGCTCTGGAAACACCATATATTTT.

As concerns this clonotype: This may stem from a read error, because a much larger clone lies one nucleotide away. The CDR3 nucleotides read TGCAGTGTCCTGCGGACTAGTTACGAGCAGTACTTC. This sequence encodes CSVLRTSYEQYF. The rearrangement uses TRBV20-1 and TRBJ2-7; TRBD2 aligns across 7 bases. This CDR3 region has 12 residues. Germline CDR1 reads DFQATT; CDR2 reads SNEGSKA (reference sequence). Trimming at V came to 7 bases and at J to 4 bases, leaving 7 bases not matched to a gene.

This clonotype was detected once. The V gene is TRBV7-2, the J gene TRBJ2-1; 14 nucleotides match TRBD2. The CDR3 contains 16 residues. The germline V gene encodes CDR1 SGHTA and CDR2 FQGNSA. J gave up 4 bases and V 5 bases, and 4 bases lay outside the gene matches. The CDR3 region is CASSHGLAGGYNEQFF. The CDR3 DNA sequence: TGTGCCAGCAGCCATGGACTAGCGGGGGGATACAATGAGCAGTTCTTC. Full variable domain (rest looked up from reference TRBV7-2 and TRBJ2-1): GAGVSQSPSNKVTEKGKDVELRCDPISGHTALYWYRQSLGQGLEFLIYFQGNSAPDKSGLPSDRFSAERTGGSVSTLTIQRTQQEDSAVYLCASSHGLAGGYNEQFFGPGTRLTVL.

This clonotype was recorded many times. The chain is built from TRBV28 and TRBJ1-5; tentative D call: TRBD1 (6 bases). In germline, CDR1 is MDHEN, CDR2 SYDVKM. The germline V and J ends were trimmed by 3 bases and 7 bases, with 13 bases remaining between them. The CDR3 consists of 14 residues. CDR3 DNA: TGTGCCAGCAGTTTTAGGGCAGGGGCCCAGCCCCAGCATTTT. Translating gives CASSFRAGAQPQHF.

At least ten counts were recorded for this clonotype. The rearrangement links TRBV10-3 to TRBJ1-6; D gene ambiguous. Trimming shortened V by 0 bases and J by 7 bases, and 13 bases separated the two germline ends. Germline V lookup: CDR1 ENHRY, CDR2 SYGVKD. The CDR3 covers 16 residues. The CDR3 spells CAISESGQTRNSPLHF. The CDR3 DNA reads TGTGCCATCAGTGAGTCGGGTCAGACAAGAAATTCACCCCTCCACTTT.

There are many counts of this clonotype. The chain uses TRBV28 and TRBJ1-1; D call uncertain. CDR3 length: 13 residues. V lost 5 bases, J lost 1 base, and 8 bases lay in between. CDR1 MDHEN and CDR2 SYDVKM come from the germline V gene. The CDR3 nucleotides read TGTGCCAGCAGTCCTTGGACGAACACTGAAGCTTTCTTT. Translated: CASSPWTNTEAFF. Using reference TRBV28 and TRBJ1-1 for the parts outside the CDR3, the full variable domain is DVKVTQSSRYLVKRTGEKVFLECVQDMDHENMFWYRQDPGLGLRLIYFSYDVKMKEKGDIPEGYSVSREKKERFSLILESASTNQTSMYLCASSPWTNTEAFFGQGTRLTVV.

This clonotype showed up many times. This chain joins TRBV3-1 and TRBJ1-1; D possibly corresponds to TRBD1 (5 bases). The CDR3 covers 16 residues. Germline lookup yields CDR1 LGHDT and CDR2 YNNKEL (reference sequence). Trimming took off 1 base at V and 3 bases at J, with 15 bases between the two ends. DNA for the CDR3: TGTGCCAGCAGCCAAGGGGCAGGGCTGAGCGACACTGAAGCTTTCTTT. Its protein product is CASSQGAGLSDTEAFF.

This clonotype was seen many times. The rearrangement joins TRBV28 to TRBJ2-7; tentatively, D is TRBD1 or TRBD2 (6 bases each). The CDR3 contains 15 residues. Trimming took 2 bases from V and 1 from J, leaving 12 bases between them. Germline V gives CDR1 MDHEN, CDR2 SYDVKM. The CDR3 spells CASSLGGRQSYEQYF. The DNA of the CDR3 is TGTGCCAGCAGTTTAGGGGGGCGACAGTCCTACGAGCAGTACTTC.

This chain connects TRBV28 to TRBJ1-1; D not certain. V was trimmed by 6 bases and J by 0 bases, leaving 8 bases between them. CDR1 and CDR2 from the germline V gene are MDHEN and SYDVKM. The CDR3 has 13 amino acids. The DNA of the CDR3 is TGTGCCAGCAGGAGTTCCATGAACACTGAAGCTTTCTTT. Translating gives CASRSSMNTEAFF.

This clonotype was seen a handful of times. The chain has TRBV7-3 and TRBJ2-5; D possibly uses TRBD1 or TRBD2 (5 bases each). Germline CDR1 is SGHTA and CDR2 is FQGTGA. Trimming left V 4 bases short and J 3 bases short, with 12 bases between. The CDR3 length is 14 residues. As DNA, the CDR3 is TGTGCCAGCAGCTCCGGGACGCGTGAAGAGACCCAGTACTTC. This encodes CASSSGTREETQYF.

This clonotype occurred many times. CDR3 residues: CASGARNNEQFF. CDR3 DNA: TGTGCCAGCGGGGCCCGCAACAATGAGCAGTTCTTC. This chain joins TRBV28 and TRBJ2-1, with a tentative D call TRBD1 (5 bases). Trimming cost V 8 bases and J 5 bases, with 10 bases left between them. The CDR3 runs to 12 residues. Per germline, CDR1 MDHEN and CDR2 SYDVKM.